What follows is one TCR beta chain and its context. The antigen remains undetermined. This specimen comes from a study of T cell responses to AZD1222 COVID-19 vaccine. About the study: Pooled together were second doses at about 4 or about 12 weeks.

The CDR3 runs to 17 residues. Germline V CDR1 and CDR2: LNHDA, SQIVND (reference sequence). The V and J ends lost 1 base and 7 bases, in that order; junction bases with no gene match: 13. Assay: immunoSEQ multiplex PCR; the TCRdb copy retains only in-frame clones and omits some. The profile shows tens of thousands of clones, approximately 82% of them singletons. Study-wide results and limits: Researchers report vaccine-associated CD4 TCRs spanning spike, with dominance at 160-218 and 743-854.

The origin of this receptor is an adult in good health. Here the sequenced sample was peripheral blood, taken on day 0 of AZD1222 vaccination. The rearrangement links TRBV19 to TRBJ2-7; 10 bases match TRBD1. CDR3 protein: CASSIGFTGTGADEQYF. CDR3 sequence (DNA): TGTGCCAGTAGTATAGGATTCACCGGGACAGGGGCGGATGAGCAGTACTTC.